A single sample is the source of the 2 T cell receptor beta chains below, sequenced in a study of blood T cell repertoires in COVID-19 (dated by TCRdb to 2020 to 2022). Library prep was done by the immunoSEQ multiplex PCR assay. Sourced from immuneACCESS, this table was stored by TCRdb with only in-frame sequences that have V and J called. A share of the clones is absent; for the studies checked, an unresolved V gene accounts for under half, and the remainder has no known explanation. The sample contains around 26,000 clones, about 89% of them found a single time. The top ten clones comprise over 4.5% of the sample. The sample was peripheral blood. These receptors all stem from a man aged 65-85 years with active COVID-19.

The chain couples TRBV6-2 or TRBV6-3 to TRBJ1-5, with D perhaps matching TRBD1 (6 bases). In germline, CDR1 is MNHEY, CDR2 SVGEGT. The CDR3 extends over 14 amino acids. V was cut by 2 bases and J by 6 bases, with 11 bases left in between. The chain's CDR3 is CASSYQVGGQPQHF. The CDR3 nucleotides are TGTGCCAGCAGTTACCAGGTAGGGGGTCAGCCCCAGCATTTT.

The chain employs TRBV10-3 and TRBJ1-1; D gene unclear. In germline, CDR1 is ENHRY, CDR2 SYGVKD. V was pared by 6 bases and J by 1 base, with 9 bases between. The CDR3 is 13 residues long. CDR3 coding DNA: TGTGCCATCAGGGGCGAACCGAACACTGAAGCTTTCTTT. Translation gives CAIRGEPNTEAFF.